This entry lists 13 T cell receptor beta chains sequenced from one sample in a study of cytomegalovirus exposure and HLA in healthy donors. PCR used 60 Vbeta primers and 13 Jbeta primers. The repertoire was sequenced with immunoSEQ multiplex PCR; TCRdb's copy has only in-frame clones and lacks some. The sample comprises about 140,000 clones, 80% to 85% of which are singletons, and approximately 2.7% rests with the top ten. The sequencing input was PBMCs. Receptor source: a boy younger than 10 in good health and CMV-seronegative.

The chain joins TRBV29-1 to TRBJ1-2; no clear D gene. Trimming removed 6 bases at V and 4 bases at J, with 15 bases between. CDR3 size: 13 residues. Germline CDR1 is SQVTM and CDR2 is ANQGSEA. The CDR3 region has the DNA TGCAGCGTCGTCAGTGGGTCGGGCTATGGCTACACCTTC. It specifies CSVVSGSGYGYTF. The full variable domain, completed using reference TRBV29-1 and TRBJ1-2, is SAVISQKPSRDICQRGTSLTIQCQVDSQVTMMFWYRQQPGQSLTLIATANQGSEATYESGFVIDKFPISRPNLTFSTLTVSNMSPEDSSIYLCSVVSGSGYGYTFGSGTRLTVV.

The chain carries TRBV2 and TRBJ1-4, with D possibly TRBD1 on 6 matching bases. The CDR3 consists of 18 residues. CDR1 is SNHLY, CDR2 FYNNEI, per germline. V shed 6 bases and J shed 0 bases, with 20 bases lying between them. CDR3 coding DNA: TGTGCCAGCAGCGCCGGGACATGGCAGCCACCAACTAATGAAAAACTGTTTTTT. Translated, it gives CASSAGTWQPPTNEKLFF.

The rearrangement uses TRBV4-1 and TRBJ1-2; the match to TRBD1 covers 9 bases. After removal of 3 bases from V and 7 bases from J, the junction contained 15 bases not matched to a gene. The CDR3 is 17 amino acids. From germline, CDR1 is MGHRA and CDR2 YSYEKL. CDR3 DNA sequence: TGCGCCAGCAGCCAGCTCGGGACAGGGACGTTTTTCAGTGGCTACACCTTC. As protein: CASSQLGTGTFFSGYTF.

The chain recombines TRBV27 with TRBJ2-7, with D maybe TRBD1 (6 bases). Trimming shortened V by 3 bases and J by 6 bases, and 15 bases separated the two germline ends. The germline CDR1 and CDR2 sequences are MNHEY and SMNVEV (reference sequence). The CDR3 sequence is 14 residues long. CDR3 nucleotide sequence: TGTGCCAGCAGTTTTGGGGGCAGACGGGGCGAGCAGTACTTC. Translation gives CASSFGGRRGEQYF.

The chain joins TRBV5-1 to TRBJ2-5, with 9 bases fitting TRBD2. Germline CDR1 reads SGHRS; CDR2 reads YFSETQ. The trim removed 0 bases at V and 9 bases at J, leaving 6 bases unmatched. CDR3 length equals 14 residues. Here the CDR3 reads CASSLEWREGAQYF. CDR3 in DNA: TGCGCCAGCAGCTTGGAATGGCGGGAGGGGGCCCAGTACTTC.

In the case of this clone: Other DNA sequences from this sample encode an identical CDR3 as well. V gene TRBV10-3 combines with J gene TRBJ1-1, with D maybe TRBD1 (5 bases). The germline V gene has CDR1 ENHRY and CDR2 SYGVKD. The CDR3 has 14 amino acids. V was clipped by 3 bases and J by 2 bases, with 10 bases between them. CDR3 in amino acids: CAISEGGANTEAFF. The CDR3 bases are TGTGCCATCAGTGAAGGAGGGGCCAACACTGAAGCTTTCTTT.

The V and J genes are TRBV28 and TRBJ1-1; TRBD1 is a possible D gene (5 bases). Germline assignment: CDR1 MDHEN and CDR2 SYDVKM. The CDR3 covers 11 residues. CDR3 DNA: TGTGCTGGGGGGGACGACACTGAAGCTTTCTTT. This translates into CAGGDDTEAFF. Filled out from reference TRBV28 and TRBJ1-1, the complete variable domain reads DVKVTQSSRYLVKRTGEKVFLECVQDMDHENMFWYRQDPGLGLRLIYFSYDVKMKEKGDIPEGYSVSREKKERFSLILESASTNQTSMYLCAGGDDTEAFFGQGTRLTVV.

The rearrangement links TRBV15 to TRBJ2-7; no clear D gene. The germline V and J ends were trimmed by 1 base and 5 bases, with 18 bases remaining between them. Germline lookup yields CDR1 LNHNV and CDR2 YYDKDF (reference sequence). This CDR3 spans 16 amino acids. CDR3 coding DNA: TGTGCCACCAGCAGAGTAGGAACGGAGTTCCCCCACGAGCAGTACTTC. Its translation is CATSRVGTEFPHEQYF.

This rearrangement joins TRBV7-9 to TRBJ2-3, with 13 bases identical to TRBD2. The CDR3 is 16 residues long. Losses at the gene ends were 5 bases for V and 4 bases for J; bases not matched to a gene: 6. Per the germline V gene, CDR1 is SEHNR and CDR2 is FQNEAQ (reference sequence). In nucleotides, the CDR3 is TGTGCCAGCAGCCGGCCCGGGACTAGCGGGGCAGATACGCAGTATTTT. Amino acids: CASSRPGTSGADTQYF.

The chain employs TRBV6-5 and TRBJ2-1; TRBD2 matches 12 bases. Germline trimming cut 0 bases from V and 10 bases from J; bases unmatched to any gene: 7. This CDR3 spans 16 amino acids. CDR1 and CDR2 from the germline V gene are MNHEY and SVGAGI. CDR3 sequence: CASSYSSSGRVGEQFF. The DNA for the CDR3 is TGTGCCAGCAGTTACTCATCTAGCGGGAGGGTTGGAGAGCAGTTCTTC.

The sample holds one count of this clone. Here the CDR3 reads CAISPSIVNEQYF. The CDR3 nucleotides are TGTGCCATCTCCCCCAGTATCGTGAACGAGCAGTACTTC. The chain carries TRBV10-3 and TRBJ2-7; D unresolved. The V end lost 8 bases, the J end lost 5 bases, and 16 bases lay between the germline ends. Germline V gene sequence: CDR1 ENHRY, CDR2 SYGVKD. The CDR3 contains 13 residues.

For the CDR3, the DNA is TGTGCCAGCAGCCACTTAGGACAGGGGGAAACTACCCTCCACTTT. It yields the protein CASSHLGQGETTLHF. The rearrangement joins TRBV14 to TRBJ1-6, with 10 bases matching TRBD1. The ends lost 3 bases at V and 14 bases at J; junction bases unmatched: 10. The CDR3 consists of 15 residues. Per germline, CDR1 SGHDN and CDR2 FVKESK.

J is TRBJ2-7 and V is TRBV18, with 10 bases lining up with TRBD1. CDR3 length: 15 residues. From germline, CDR1 is KGHSH and CDR2 LQKENI. V was clipped by 3 bases and J by 6 bases; unmatched bases: 8. CDR3 loop: CASSPATGGHSEQYF. For the CDR3, the DNA is TGTGCCAGCTCACCCGCGACAGGGGGCCACTCCGAGCAGTACTTC.